The clone carrying this T cell receptor (beta chain) occurred many times. The antigen is undetermined. This record belongs to a study of T-cell reconstitution after alpha-beta-depleted transplantation in children. Regarding the study as a whole: In patients about two months after transplant, alpha-beta T cells reportedly arose from several hundred expanded graft clones. For some patients, TCRbeta diversity was high at day 60 because of recipient T cells and thymic progenitors that survived. T-cell counts and diversity were attributed mostly to newly produced T cells one year after transplant.

Using unique molecular identifiers, the investigators prepared the TCRbeta library. TCRdb reprocessed the PCR reads via MiXCR and lists one record per CDR3 protein. The sample lists about 120,000 distinct CDR3 sequences, under 13% seen once, with 30% to 35% in the top ten. V dropped 5 bases and J dropped 3 bases, with 15 bases sitting between them. The CDR3 totals 15 residues. Germline V gene lookup returns CDR1 SGHTA and CDR2 FQGTGA. This receptor was obtained from a boy between 2 and 15 years old with acute lymphoblastic leukemia, due to receive a stem cell transplant. This specimen was PBMCs, taken before TCRalphabeta/CD19-depleted stem cell transplant. The gene calls are TRBV7-3 and TRBJ2-3; D not resolved. Written as DNA, the CDR3 is TGTGCCAGCAGCCCCGTCGGCGGAGCAACAGATACGCAGTATTTT. It encodes CASSPVGGATDTQYF.